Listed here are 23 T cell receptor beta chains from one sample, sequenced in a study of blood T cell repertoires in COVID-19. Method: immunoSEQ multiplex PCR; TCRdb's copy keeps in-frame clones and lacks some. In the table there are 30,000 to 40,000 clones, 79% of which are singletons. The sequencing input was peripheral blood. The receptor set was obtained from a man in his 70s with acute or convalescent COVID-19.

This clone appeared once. The DNA for the CDR3 is TGTGCCAGCATCGAGGGGGCAAACAATGAGCAGTTCTTC. This gives the protein CASIEGANNEQFF. The chain employs TRBV12-3 or TRBV12-4 and TRBJ2-1, with 7 bases aligning to TRBD1. The CDR3 is made up of 13 amino acids. V trimming: 7 bases; J trimming: 5 bases; junction bases outside the gene matches: 5.

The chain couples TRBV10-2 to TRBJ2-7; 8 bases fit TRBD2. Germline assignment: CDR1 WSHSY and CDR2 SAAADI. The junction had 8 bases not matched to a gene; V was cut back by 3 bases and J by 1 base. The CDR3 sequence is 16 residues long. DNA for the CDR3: TGCGCCAGCAGTGACCCGACTAGCGCCATTTCCTACGAGCAGTACTTC. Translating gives CASSDPTSAISYEQYF.

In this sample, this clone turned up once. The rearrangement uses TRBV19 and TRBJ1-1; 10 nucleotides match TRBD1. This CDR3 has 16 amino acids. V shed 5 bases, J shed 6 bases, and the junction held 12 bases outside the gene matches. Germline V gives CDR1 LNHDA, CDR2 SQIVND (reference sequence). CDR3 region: CASSPWGTGVSAEAFF. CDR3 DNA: TGTGCCAGTAGTCCTTGGGGGACAGGGGTGTCCGCTGAAGCTTTCTTT.

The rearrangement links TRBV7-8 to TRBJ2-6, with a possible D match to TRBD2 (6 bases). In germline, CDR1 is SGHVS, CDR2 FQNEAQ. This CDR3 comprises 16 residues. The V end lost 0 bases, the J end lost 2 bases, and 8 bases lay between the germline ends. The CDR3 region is CASSLAGGTGANVLTF. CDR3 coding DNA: TGTGCCAGCAGCTTAGCGGGCGGGACTGGGGCCAACGTCCTGACTTTC.

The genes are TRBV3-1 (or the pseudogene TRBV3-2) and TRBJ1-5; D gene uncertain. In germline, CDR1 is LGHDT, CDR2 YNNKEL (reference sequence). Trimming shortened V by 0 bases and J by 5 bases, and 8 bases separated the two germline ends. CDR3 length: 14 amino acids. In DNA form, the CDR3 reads TGTGCCAGCAGCCAAGATCTCGGGGATCAGCCCCAGCATTTT. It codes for CASSQDLGDQPQHF.

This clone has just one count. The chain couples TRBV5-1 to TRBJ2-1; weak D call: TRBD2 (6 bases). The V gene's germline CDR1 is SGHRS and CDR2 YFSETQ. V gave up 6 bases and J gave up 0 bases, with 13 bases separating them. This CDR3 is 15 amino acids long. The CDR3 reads CASIGGVSSYNEQFF. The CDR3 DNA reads TGCGCCAGCATCGGGGGAGTAAGCTCCTACAATGAGCAGTTCTTC.

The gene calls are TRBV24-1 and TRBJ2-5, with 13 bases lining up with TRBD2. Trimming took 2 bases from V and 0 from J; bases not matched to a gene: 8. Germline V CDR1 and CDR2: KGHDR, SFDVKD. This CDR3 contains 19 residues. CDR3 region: CATSDSGLAGHPYQETQYF. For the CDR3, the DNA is TGTGCCACCAGTGATTCGGGACTAGCGGGACACCCGTACCAAGAGACCCAGTACTTC.

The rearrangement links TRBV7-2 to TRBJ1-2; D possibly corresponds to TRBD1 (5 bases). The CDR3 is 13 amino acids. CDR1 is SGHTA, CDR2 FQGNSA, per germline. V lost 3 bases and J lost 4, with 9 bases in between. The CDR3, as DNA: TGTGCCAGCAGCTTCGACAGAGTCTATGGCTACACCTTC. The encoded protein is CASSFDRVYGYTF.

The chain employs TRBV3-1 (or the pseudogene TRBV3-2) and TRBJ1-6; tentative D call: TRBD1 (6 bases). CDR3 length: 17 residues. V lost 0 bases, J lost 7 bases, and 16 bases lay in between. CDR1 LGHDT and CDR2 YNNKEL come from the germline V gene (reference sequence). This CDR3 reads CASSQDPGPGANSPLHF. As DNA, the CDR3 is TGTGCCAGCAGCCAAGATCCTGGGCCAGGGGCGAATTCACCCCTCCACTTT.

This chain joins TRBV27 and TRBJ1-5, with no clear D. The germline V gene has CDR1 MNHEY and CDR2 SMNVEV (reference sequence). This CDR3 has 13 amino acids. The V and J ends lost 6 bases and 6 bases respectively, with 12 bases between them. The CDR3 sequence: CASRSNSVQPQHF. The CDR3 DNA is TGTGCCAGCAGATCAAATTCAGTTCAGCCCCAGCATTTT.

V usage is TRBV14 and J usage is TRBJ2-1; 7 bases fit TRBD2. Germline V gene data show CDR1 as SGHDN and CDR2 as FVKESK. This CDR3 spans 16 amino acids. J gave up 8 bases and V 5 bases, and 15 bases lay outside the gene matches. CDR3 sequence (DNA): TGTGCCAGCAGCGTGAGGGGCGGGAGCGTCGGCGATGAGCAGTTCTTC. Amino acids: CASSVRGGSVGDEQFF.

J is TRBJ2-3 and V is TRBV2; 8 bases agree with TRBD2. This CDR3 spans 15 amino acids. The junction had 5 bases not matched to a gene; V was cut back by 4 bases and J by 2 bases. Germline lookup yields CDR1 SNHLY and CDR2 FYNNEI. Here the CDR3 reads CASSGLAGITDTQYF. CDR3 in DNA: TGTGCCAGCAGTGGTCTAGCGGGTATCACAGATACGCAGTATTTT. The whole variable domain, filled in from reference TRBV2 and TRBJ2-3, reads EPEVTQTPSHQVTQMGQEVILRCVPISNHLYFYWYRQILGQKVEFLVSFYNNEISEKSEIFDDQFSVERPDGSNFTLKIRSTKLEDSAMYFCASSGLAGITDTQYFGPGTRLTVL.

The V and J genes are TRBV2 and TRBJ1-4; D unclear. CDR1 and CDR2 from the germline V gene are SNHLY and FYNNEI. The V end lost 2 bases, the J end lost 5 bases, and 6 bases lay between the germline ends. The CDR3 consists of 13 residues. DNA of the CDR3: TGTGCCAGCAGTGAAAGTAGAAATGAAAAACTGTTTTTT. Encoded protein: CASSESRNEKLFF.

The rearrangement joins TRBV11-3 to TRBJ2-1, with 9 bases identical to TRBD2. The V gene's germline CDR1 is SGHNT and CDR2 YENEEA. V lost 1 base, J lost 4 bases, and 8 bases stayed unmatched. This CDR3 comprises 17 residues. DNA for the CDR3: TGTGCCAGCAGCTTAGGGGGTAGCGGGAGATCTTACAATGAGCAGTTCTTC. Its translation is CASSLGGSGRSYNEQFF.

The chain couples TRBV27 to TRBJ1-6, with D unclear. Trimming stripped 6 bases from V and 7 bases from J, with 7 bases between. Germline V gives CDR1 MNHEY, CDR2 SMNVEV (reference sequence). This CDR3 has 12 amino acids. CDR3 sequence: CASRTRNSPLHF. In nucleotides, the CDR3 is TGTGCCAGCAGAACCCGGAATTCACCCCTCCACTTT.

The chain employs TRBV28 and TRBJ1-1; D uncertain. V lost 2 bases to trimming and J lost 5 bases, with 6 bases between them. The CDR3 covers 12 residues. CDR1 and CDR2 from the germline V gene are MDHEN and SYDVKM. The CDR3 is CASSLVHTEAFF. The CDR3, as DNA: TGTGCCAGCAGTTTAGTACATACTGAAGCTTTCTTT.

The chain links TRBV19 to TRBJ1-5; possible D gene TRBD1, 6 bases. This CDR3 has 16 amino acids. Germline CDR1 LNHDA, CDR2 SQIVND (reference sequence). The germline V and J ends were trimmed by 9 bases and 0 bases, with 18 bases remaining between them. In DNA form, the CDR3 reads TGTGCCAGCACAGGGACCAATCTTTATAGCAATCAGCCCCAGCATTTT. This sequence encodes CASTGTNLYSNQPQHF. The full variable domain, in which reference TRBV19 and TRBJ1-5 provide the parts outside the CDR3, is DGGITQSPKYLFRKEGQNVTLSCEQNLNHDAMYWYRQDPGQGLRLIYYSQIVNDFQKGDIAEGYSVSREKKESFPLTVTSAQKNPTAFYLCASTGTNLYSNQPQHFGDGTRLSIL.

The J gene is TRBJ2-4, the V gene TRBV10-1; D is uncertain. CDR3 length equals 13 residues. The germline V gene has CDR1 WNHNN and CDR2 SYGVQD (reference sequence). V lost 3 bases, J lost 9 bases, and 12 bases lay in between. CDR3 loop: CASSDQVAAIQYF. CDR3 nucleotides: TGCGCCAGCAGTGACCAGGTGGCCGCCATTCAGTACTTC.

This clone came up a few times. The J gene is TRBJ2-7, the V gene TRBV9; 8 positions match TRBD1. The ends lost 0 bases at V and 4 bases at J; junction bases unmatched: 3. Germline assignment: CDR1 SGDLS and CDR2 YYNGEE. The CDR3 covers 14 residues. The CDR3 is CASSVAGTGYEQYF. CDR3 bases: TGTGCCAGCAGCGTAGCGGGGACAGGATACGAGCAGTACTTC.

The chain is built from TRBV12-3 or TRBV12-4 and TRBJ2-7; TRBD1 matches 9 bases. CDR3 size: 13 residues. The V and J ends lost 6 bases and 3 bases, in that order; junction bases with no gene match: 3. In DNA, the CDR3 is TGTGCCAGCAGGAGACAGGGGGGCTACGAGCAGTACTTC. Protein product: CASRRQGGYEQYF.

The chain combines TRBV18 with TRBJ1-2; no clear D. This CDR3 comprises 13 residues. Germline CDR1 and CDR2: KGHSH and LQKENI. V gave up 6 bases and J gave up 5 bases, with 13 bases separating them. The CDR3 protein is CASSTASRYGYTF. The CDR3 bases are TGTGCCAGCTCCACGGCCTCGAGGTATGGCTACACCTTC.

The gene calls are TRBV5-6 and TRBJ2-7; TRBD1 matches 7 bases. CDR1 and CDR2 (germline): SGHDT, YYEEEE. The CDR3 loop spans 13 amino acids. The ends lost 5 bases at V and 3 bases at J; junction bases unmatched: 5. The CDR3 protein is CASRFGTVYEQYF. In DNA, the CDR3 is TGTGCCAGCAGATTCGGGACAGTCTACGAGCAGTACTTC.

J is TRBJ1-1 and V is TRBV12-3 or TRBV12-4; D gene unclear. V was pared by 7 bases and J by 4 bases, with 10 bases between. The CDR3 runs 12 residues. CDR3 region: CASTLRSTEAFF. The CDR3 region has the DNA TGTGCCAGCACTCTTAGGAGCACTGAAGCTTTCTTT.